A selection of T cell receptor beta chains follows, all from one sample in a study of shared clonotypes between healthy human individuals. The method was immunoSEQ multiplex PCR; TCRdb's version includes in-frame clones alone and lacks a portion of them. The table records roughly 510,000 clones, approximately 79% of them present only once. Sequencing was done on a sample of PBMCs. The receptors shown here come from a woman between 35 and 50 years old in good health. Some clones in this sample may be carry-over from other donors' samples. CDR3s include the opening cysteine and the closing phenylalanine or tryptophan. A D gene is named only where the DNA matches it firmly. Clone size appears in some rows only: once, few, many, or a class for an expanded clone.

J gene,clone size,V gene,D gene,CDR3 length,CDR3 protein,CDR3 DNA
TRBJ2-1,.,TRBV7-9,TRBD2,14,CASRGTSGNNEQFF,TGTGCCAGCAGAGGCACTAGCGGGAACAATGAGCAGTTCTTC
TRBJ2-1,.,TRBV15,TRBD2,17,CATSRAEGTSRYNEQFF,TGTGCCACCAGCAGGGCCGAGGGGACTAGCAGGTACAATGAGCAGTTCTTC
TRBJ2-7,.,TRBV11-3,TRBD1,15,CASSLDGQGADEQYF,TGTGCCAGCAGCTTAGATGGACAGGGGGCTGACGAGCAGTACTTC
TRBJ1-5,.,TRBV2,.,12,CASSVTTQPQHF,TGTGCCAGCAGTGTCACAACGCAGCCCCAGCATTTT
TRBJ2-5,.,TRBV2,.,15,CASSEDRVSAETQYF,TGTGCCAGCAGTGAAGATCGGGTTTCGGCGGAGACCCAGTACTTC
TRBJ1-2,.,TRBV7-2,TRBD1,15,CASSLDGDRARGYTF,TGTGCCAGCAGCTTAGACGGCGACAGGGCAAGAGGCTACACCTTC
TRBJ2-1,few,TRBV9,TRBD2,15,CASSPGLGRVNEQFF,TGTGCCAGCAGCCCGGGTCTGGGGAGGGTGAATGAGCAGTTCTTC
TRBJ1-4,many,TRBV15,.,16,CATSRERGTGNEKLFF,TGTGCCACCAGCAGAGAACGGGGGACGGGGAATGAAAAACTGTTTTTT
TRBJ1-2,.,TRBV30,.,12,CAWSRRGYGYTF,TGTGCCTGGAGTCGCAGGGGCTATGGCTACACCTTC
TRBJ2-5,.,TRBV7-6,.,14,CASSLDLYQETQYF,TGTGCCAGCAGCCTTGACTTGTACCAAGAGACCCAGTACTTC
TRBJ1-2,.,TRBV29-1,.,13,CSVPGTFNYGYTF,TGCAGCGTCCCCGGGACCTTTAACTATGGCTACACCTTC
TRBJ1-5,.,TRBV19,.,13,CASNFQGNQPQHF,TGTGCCAGTAACTTCCAGGGGAATCAGCCCCAGCATTTT
TRBJ2-7,once,TRBV15,TRBD1,13,CATSQDRGREQYF,TGTGCCACCAGTCAGGACAGGGGGCGCGAGCAGTACTTC